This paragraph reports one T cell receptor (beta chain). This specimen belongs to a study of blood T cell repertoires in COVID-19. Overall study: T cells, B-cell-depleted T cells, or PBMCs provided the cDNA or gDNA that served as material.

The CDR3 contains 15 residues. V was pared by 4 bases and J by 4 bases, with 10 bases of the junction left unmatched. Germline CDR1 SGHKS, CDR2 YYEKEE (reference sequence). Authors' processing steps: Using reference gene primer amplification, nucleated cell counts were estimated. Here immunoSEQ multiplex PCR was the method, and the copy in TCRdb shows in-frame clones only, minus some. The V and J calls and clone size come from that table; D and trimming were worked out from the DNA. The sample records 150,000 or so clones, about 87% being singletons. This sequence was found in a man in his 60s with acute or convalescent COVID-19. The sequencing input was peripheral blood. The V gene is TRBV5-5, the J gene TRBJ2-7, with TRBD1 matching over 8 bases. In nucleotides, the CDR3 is TGTGCCAGCAGCCAATTCGGGACAGGAACGTACGAGCAGTACTTC. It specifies CASSQFGTGTYEQYF. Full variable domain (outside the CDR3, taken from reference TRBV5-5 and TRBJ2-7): DAGVTQSPTHLIKTRGQQVTLRCSPISGHKSVSWYQQVLGQGPQFIFQYYEKEERGRGNFPDRFSARQFPNYSSELNVNALLLGDSALYLCASSQFGTGTYEQYFGPGTRLTVT.